A single sample gave rise to the 24 T cell receptor beta chains below, sequenced in a study of blood T cell repertoires in COVID-19. Measured with immunoSEQ multiplex PCR; TCRdb has only the in-frame clones, and not every one. The repertoire holds about 220,000 clones, 80% to 90% seen once, with approximately 10% in the top ten. The sample comprised peripheral blood. The receptors were gathered from a man aged 50-59 years with active or convalescent COVID-19.

This rearrangement joins TRBV7-2 to TRBJ2-3; D is perhaps TRBD2 (5 bases). The CDR3 is made up of 14 amino acids. V lost 5 bases and J 2 bases, leaving 11 bases between the germline ends. Germline CDR1 SGHTA, CDR2 FQGNSA. CDR3 residues: CASSPHGNTDTQYF. CDR3 sequence (DNA): TGTGCCAGCAGCCCCCACGGGAACACAGATACGCAGTATTTT. The variable domain in full, completed from reference TRBV7-2 and TRBJ2-3, reads GAGVSQSPSNKVTEKGKDVELRCDPISGHTALYWYRQSLGQGLEFLIYFQGNSAPDKSGLPSDRFSAERTGGSVSTLTIQRTQQEDSAVYLCASSPHGNTDTQYFGPGTRLTVL.

The CDR3 sequence is CSVTTGESAGELFF. CDR3 DNA sequence: TGCAGCGTTACTACAGGGGAGTCCGCCGGGGAGCTGTTTTTT. The genes are TRBV29-1 and TRBJ2-2; 7 bases line up with TRBD1. Trimming took 5 bases from V and 6 from J; bases not matched to a gene: 9. Germline CDR1 reads SQVTM; CDR2 reads ANQGSEA. The CDR3 is 14 residues long.

J is TRBJ1-2 and V is TRBV7-9; no clear D gene. V was clipped by 1 base and J by 1 base, with 16 bases between them. CDR1 and CDR2 (germline): SEHNR, FQNEAQ (reference sequence). The CDR3 is 17 amino acids. The CDR3 here is CASSLGPSHHLNYGYTF. In nucleotides, the CDR3 is TGTGCCAGCAGCTTAGGGCCATCGCACCACCTTAACTATGGCTACACCTTC.

The chain combines TRBV7-7 with TRBJ2-2; 14 nucleotides agree with TRBD2. The length of the CDR3 is 20 residues. In germline, CDR1 is SSHAT, CDR2 FNYEAQ (reference sequence). V dropped 5 bases and J dropped 1; count of bases not matched to a gene: 12. The DNA of the CDR3 is TGTGCCAGCAGCCCGGGACAGGGGACTAGCGGGAGTGAGAACACCGGGGAGCTGTTTTTT. Translated, it gives CASSPGQGTSGSENTGELFF.

This chain joins TRBV5-1 and TRBJ1-2; D perhaps matches TRBD1 (6 bases). The germline CDR1 and CDR2 sequences are SGHRS and YFSETQ. The V end was cut by 1 base, the J end by 8 bases, with 12 bases between. This CDR3 spans 13 amino acids. The CDR3 loop reads CASSLRTVEGYTF. CDR3 sequence (DNA): TGCGCCAGCAGCTTGCGGACAGTGGAGGGCTACACCTTC. The entire variable domain, with the rest obtained from reference TRBV5-1 and TRBJ1-2, is as follows: KAGVTQTPRYLIKTRGQQVTLSCSPISGHRSVSWYQQTPGQGLQFLFEYFSETQRNKGNFPGRFSGRQFSNSRSEMNVSTLELGDSALYLCASSLRTVEGYTFGSGTRLTVV.

This chain links TRBV28 with TRBJ2-7, with 9 bases that match TRBD2. This CDR3 is 16 amino acids long. Looked up from germline, CDR1 is MDHEN and CDR2 is SYDVKM. Trimming cost V 4 bases and J 7 bases; bases outside gene matches: 14. The CDR3 reads CASSSIGLAGQGEQYV. CDR3 DNA: TGTGCCAGCAGTTCCATTGGGCTAGCGGGGCAAGGGGAGCAGTACGTC.

The V call is TRBV5-4, the J call TRBJ2-5, with TRBD2 as a possible D gene (5 bases). CDR1 and CDR2 from the germline V gene are SGHNT and YYREEE (reference sequence). V was pared by 3 bases and J by 5 bases, with 17 bases between. The CDR3 spans 15 residues. CDR3 sequence: CASSCVAPTWETQYF. CDR3 bases: TGTGCCAGCAGCTGTGTAGCGCCGACGTGGGAGACCCAGTACTTC.

This chain joins TRBV29-1 and TRBJ2-3; 7 bases fit TRBD2. Germline lookup yields CDR1 SQVTM and CDR2 ANQGSEA. The CDR3 length is 15 residues. J was trimmed by 0 bases and V by 7 bases; bases with no gene match: 10. Written as DNA, the CDR3 is TGCAGCGCATCGCTAGCGGCCCCTAGCACAGATACGCAGTATTTT. As protein: CSASLAAPSTDTQYF.

About this clone itself: The sample has other DNA sequences that encode this CDR3 too. The V gene is TRBV27, the J gene TRBJ1-5, with D unclear. V lost 2 bases and J lost 2, with 7 bases in between. The length of the CDR3 is 14 residues. Germline V gene lookup returns CDR1 MNHEY and CDR2 SMNVEV (reference sequence). DNA of the CDR3: TGTGCCAGCAGTTTAGGGCAGGGCAATCAGCCCCAGCATTTT. As protein: CASSLGQGNQPQHF.

This clone occurred a few times. The rearrangement joins TRBV9 to TRBJ1-4; the match to TRBD1 covers 10 bases. V was clipped by 4 bases and J by 7 bases; unmatched bases: 7. The germline gives CDR1 SGDLS, CDR2 YYNGEE. CDR3 length: 15 residues. CDR3 protein: CASSSRTGGSEKLFF. The CDR3 region has the DNA TGTGCCAGCAGCTCTCGGACAGGGGGGAGTGAAAAACTGTTTTTT.

The V gene is TRBV5-1, the J gene TRBJ1-3; D is possibly TRBD1 (6 bases). The V gene lost 4 bases and the J gene lost 0 bases, with 8 bases spanning the gap. The germline gives CDR1 SGHRS, CDR2 YFSETQ. The length of the CDR3 is 14 residues. The CDR3 DNA reads TGCGCCAGCAGCCCGGACAGCTCTGGAAACACCATATATTTT. Its translation is CASSPDSSGNTIYF.

This chain uses TRBV6-5 with TRBJ2-4; possibly TRBD1 for D (6 bases). The germline gives CDR1 MNHEY, CDR2 SVGAGI. The germline V and J ends were trimmed by 5 bases and 8 bases, with 10 bases remaining between them. The CDR3 runs 12 residues. CDR3 in DNA: TGTGCCAGCAGTACAACAGGGTACATTCAGTACTTC. Its protein product is CASSTTGYIQYF.

J is TRBJ2-1 and V is TRBV28, with 12 bases matching TRBD2. This CDR3 contains 15 residues. The J segment lost 2 bases and the V segment lost 7 bases, leaving 3 bases of the junction unmatched. Germline CDR1 is MDHEN and CDR2 is SYDVKM. This CDR3 is CASIWTSGAYNEQFF. The DNA for the CDR3 is TGTGCCAGCATCTGGACTAGCGGGGCCTACAATGAGCAGTTCTTC.

A word on this clone: A much bigger clone sits one base away, suggesting this may be a read error. The gene calls are TRBV7-9 and TRBJ1-6, with 9 bases matching TRBD1. Germline V CDR1 and CDR2: SEHNR, FQNEAQ (reference sequence). The V segment lost 1 base and the J segment 6 bases; nucleotides outside the gene matches: 1. The CDR3 is 15 residues long. The CDR3 region is CASSLGDRANSPLHF. The DNA of the CDR3 is TGTGCCAGCAGCTTAGGGGACAGGGCTAATTCACCCCTCCACTTT.

This rearrangement joins TRBV5-1 to TRBJ2-7; the match to TRBD2 covers 11 bases. Trimming removed 2 bases from V and 4 bases from J; junction bases left unmatched: 8. The CDR3 runs to 16 residues. CDR1 is SGHRS, CDR2 YFSETQ, per germline. CDR3 amino acids: CASSFQMASGGYEQYF. CDR3 in DNA: TGCGCCAGCAGCTTCCAGATGGCTAGCGGGGGGTACGAGCAGTACTTC.

This chain joins TRBV7-2 and TRBJ2-2, with 12 bases lining up with TRBD2. J lost 3 bases, V lost 2 bases, and 1 base had no gene match. Germline loops: CDR1 SGHTA, CDR2 FQGNSA. The CDR3 is 16 residues long. CDR3 loop: CASSLPSGRDTGELFF. Here the CDR3 DNA reads TGTGCCAGCAGCTTACCTAGCGGGAGGGACACCGGGGAGCTGTTTTTT.

This clone was found a few times. The chain couples TRBV25-1 to TRBJ1-6; D might be TRBD1 (5 bases). Trimming stripped 4 bases from V and 6 bases from J, with 16 bases between. CDR1 MGHDK and CDR2 SYGVNS come from the germline V gene. This CDR3 comprises 16 residues. The CDR3 here is CASSGGENPFNSPLHF. The CDR3 DNA sequence: TGTGCCAGCAGTGGGGGGGAGAATCCCTTTAATTCACCCCTCCACTTT.

The J gene is TRBJ1-4, the V gene TRBV7-9; D is perhaps TRBD1 (5 bases). The germline gives CDR1 SEHNR, CDR2 FQNEAQ (reference sequence). V dropped 4 bases and J dropped 2 bases, with 23 bases sitting between them. The CDR3 totals 19 residues. The CDR3 bases are TGTGCCAGCAGCTCGAACCCGTCCAGGGCTTGGCCGACTAATGAAAAACTGTTTTTT. As protein: CASSSNPSRAWPTNEKLFF.

The V and J genes are TRBV11-2 and TRBJ2-1; 11 positions agree with TRBD2. Unmatched junction bases numbered 2, after V lost 4 bases and J lost 0 bases. Germline CDR1 is SGHAT and CDR2 is FQNNGV. The CDR3 spans 16 residues. CDR3 sequence: CASSYTSGGSYNEQFF. The DNA for the CDR3 is TGTGCCAGCAGCTATACTAGCGGGGGCTCCTACAATGAGCAGTTCTTC.

The J gene is TRBJ2-6, the V gene TRBV18, with 13 bases matching TRBD2. CDR3 length: 21 residues. The V gene's germline CDR1 is KGHSH and CDR2 LQKENI. Losses at the gene ends were 4 bases for V and 0 bases for J; bases not matched to a gene: 12. CDR3 in amino acids: CASSLKTGTSGENSGANVLTF. CDR3 coding DNA: TGTGCCAGCTCACTTAAAACCGGGACTAGCGGGGAAAACTCTGGGGCCAACGTCCTGACTTTC.

Concerning this clone: The sample has other DNA sequences that encode this CDR3 too. The CDR3 loop is CASSLSGEGYGYTF. DNA of the CDR3: TGTGCCAGCAGTTTATCCGGGGAAGGCTATGGCTACACCTTC. J is TRBJ1-2 and V is TRBV27; no clear D gene. CDR1 MNHEY and CDR2 SMNVEV come from the germline V gene (reference sequence). The V gene lost 0 bases and the J gene lost 4 bases, with 9 bases spanning the gap. There are 14 residues in the CDR3.

The chain joins TRBV2 to TRBJ2-7; D remains ambiguous. The length of the CDR3 is 12 residues. The germline gives CDR1 SNHLY, CDR2 FYNNEI. V shed 4 bases and J shed 5 bases, with 9 bases lying between them. The CDR3 sequence: CASSVSPNEQYV. In DNA form, the CDR3 reads TGTGCCAGCAGTGTAAGTCCTAACGAGCAGTACGTC.

The chain recombines TRBV7-5 with TRBJ1-3. TRBV7-5 is labeled a pseudogene. The length of the CDR3 is 15 residues. This CDR3 reads CVRSHPGGSGNTIYF. In DNA, the CDR3 is TGTGTCAGAAGCCACCCGGGAGGTTCTGGAAACACCATATATTTT.

This chain links TRBV27 with TRBJ1-6; 7 bases map to TRBD1. CDR1 and CDR2 (germline): MNHEY, SMNVEV (reference sequence). The V segment lost 1 base and the J segment 9 bases; nucleotides outside the gene matches: 6. CDR3 length: 15 amino acids. CDR3 amino acids: CASSLWGQTGSPLHF. The DNA for the CDR3 is TGTGCCAGCAGTTTATGGGGACAGACAGGTTCACCCCTCCACTTT.